What follows describes a single TCR beta chain. Its specificity is not known. Germline lookup yields CDR1 KGHSH and CDR2 LQKENI. This CDR3 has 14 residues. Trimming stripped 6 bases from V and 0 bases from J, with 10 bases between. The sample is drawn from a study of siplizumab effects on memory and regulatory T cells. Overall study results and limits: Among alloreactive clones, only a minor fraction mapped to unstimulated subsets. Memory cells seemed less diverse than naive T cells, which also seemed major contributors to the alloresponse.

Clones were sequenced by immunoSEQ multiplex PCR, and TCRdb holds only the in-frame ones, with some missing. The data hold approximately 90,000 clones, with nearly 95% observed a single time. This sequence joins TRBV18 and TRBJ2-3, with a weak D call TRBD1 (6 bases). Sequences were obtained from non-Treg CD4+ T cells sorted from blood. This sequence was found in a human donor in good health. In DNA, the CDR3 is TGTGCCAGCTCTCGACAGGAGAGCACAGATACGCAGTATTTT. Translated, it gives CASSRQESTDTQYF.